One T cell receptor (beta chain) is described in this entry. Its antigen is unknown. The data stem from a study of blood T cells in healthy people across ages. Study at large: About one barcoded beta molecule per two T cells was captured by template switching.

The CDR3 runs to 17 residues. Deletions cut 1 base from V and 4 bases from J, with 19 bases between. The use of a sample-barcoded 5' primer and a J-beta primer mix characterized a second PCR of 7 to 11 cycles. TCRdb re-called the 5' RACE reads with MiXCR, one entry per CDR3 protein. Counted here are over a million distinct CDR3 sequences, more than 40% occurring once; the ten biggest clones make up around 18%. The study's findings and limits: Because sorting was not performed, PBMCs prevented conclusive naive versus antigen-experienced comparison. Among T cells, TCR beta diversity per million cells dropped roughly linearly as age rose. As naive T cell percentage varied, TCR beta diversity correlated strongly with it.

The rearrangement uses TRBV12-3 or TRBV12-4 and TRBJ1-1; unclear D gene. The TCR comes from a woman aged 55 to 70 in good health. The sequenced sample consisted of blood. In DNA, the CDR3 is TGTGCCAGCAGTTTAGGTGGCGGTATCCAACCTGGCACTGAAGCTTTCTTT. Residues: CASSLGGGIQPGTEAFF.